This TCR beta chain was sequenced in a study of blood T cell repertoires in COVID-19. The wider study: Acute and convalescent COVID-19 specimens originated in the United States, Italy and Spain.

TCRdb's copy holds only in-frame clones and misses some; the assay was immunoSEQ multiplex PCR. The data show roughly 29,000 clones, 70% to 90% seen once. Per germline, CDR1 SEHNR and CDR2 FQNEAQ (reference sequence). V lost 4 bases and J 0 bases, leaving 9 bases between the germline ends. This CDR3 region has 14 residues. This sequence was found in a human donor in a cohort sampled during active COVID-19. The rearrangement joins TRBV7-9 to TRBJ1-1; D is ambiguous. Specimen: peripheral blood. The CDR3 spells CASSSDYMNTEAFF. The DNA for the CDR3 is TGTGCCAGCAGCTCGGACTATATGAACACTGAAGCTTTCTTT.